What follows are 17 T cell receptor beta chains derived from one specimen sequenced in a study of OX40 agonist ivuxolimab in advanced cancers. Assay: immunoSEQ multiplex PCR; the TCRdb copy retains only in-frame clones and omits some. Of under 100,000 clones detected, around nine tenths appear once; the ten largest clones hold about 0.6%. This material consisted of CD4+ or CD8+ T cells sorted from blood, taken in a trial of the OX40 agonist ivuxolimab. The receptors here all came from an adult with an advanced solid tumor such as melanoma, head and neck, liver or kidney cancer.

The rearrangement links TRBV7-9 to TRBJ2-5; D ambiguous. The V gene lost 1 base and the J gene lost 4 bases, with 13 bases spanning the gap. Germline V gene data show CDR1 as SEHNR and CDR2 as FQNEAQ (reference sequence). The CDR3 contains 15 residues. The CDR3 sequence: CASSLGQAMRETQYF. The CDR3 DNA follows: TGTGCCAGCAGCTTAGGGCAGGCTATGAGAGAGACCCAGTACTTC.

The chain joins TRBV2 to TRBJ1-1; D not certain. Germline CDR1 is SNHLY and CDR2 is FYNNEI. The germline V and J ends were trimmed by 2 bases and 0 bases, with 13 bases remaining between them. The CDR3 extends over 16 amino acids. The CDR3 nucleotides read TGTGCCAGCAGTGAAACCCCTGTCGGGATGAACACTGAAGCTTTCTTT. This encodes CASSETPVGMNTEAFF.

The CDR3 spells CASRPPNRGEETQYF. Written as DNA, the CDR3 is TGTGCCAGCAGGCCCCCGAACAGGGGGGAAGAGACCCAGTACTTC. The chain uses TRBV2 and TRBJ2-5, with 8 bases lining up with TRBD1. This CDR3 comprises 15 residues. The ends lost 6 bases at V and 3 bases at J; junction bases unmatched: 9. Germline V gene data show CDR1 as SNHLY and CDR2 as FYNNEI. The complete variable domain, with remaining parts taken from reference TRBV2 and TRBJ2-5, reads EPEVTQTPSHQVTQMGQEVILRCVPISNHLYFYWYRQILGQKVEFLVSFYNNEISEKSEIFDDQFSVERPDGSNFTLKIRSTKLEDSAMYFCASRPPNRGEETQYFGPGTRLLVL.

The CDR3 sequence is CAIARTSGGAGELFF. The CDR3 DNA is TGTGCCATCGCTAGGACTAGCGGGGGTGCCGGGGAGCTGTTTTTT. V is TRBV10-3 and J is TRBJ2-2, with 13 bases that match TRBD2. The CDR3 sequence is 15 residues long. Germline CDR1 is ENHRY and CDR2 is SYGVKD. Trimming cost V 8 bases and J 6 bases; bases outside gene matches: 6.

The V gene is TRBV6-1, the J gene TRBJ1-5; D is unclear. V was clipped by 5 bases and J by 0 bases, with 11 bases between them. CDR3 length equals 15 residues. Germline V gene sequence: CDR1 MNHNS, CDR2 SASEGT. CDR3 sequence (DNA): TGTGCCAGCAGTTGGGCTCCGTATAGCAATCAGCCCCAGCATTTT. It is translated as CASSWAPYSNQPQHF.

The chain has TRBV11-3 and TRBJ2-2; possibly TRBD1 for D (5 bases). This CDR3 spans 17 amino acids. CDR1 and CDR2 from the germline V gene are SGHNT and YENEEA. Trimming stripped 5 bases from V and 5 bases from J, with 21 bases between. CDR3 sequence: CASSATGSSDGTGELFF. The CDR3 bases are TGTGCCAGCAGCGCCACAGGATCCTCCGACGGGACCGGGGAGCTGTTTTTT.

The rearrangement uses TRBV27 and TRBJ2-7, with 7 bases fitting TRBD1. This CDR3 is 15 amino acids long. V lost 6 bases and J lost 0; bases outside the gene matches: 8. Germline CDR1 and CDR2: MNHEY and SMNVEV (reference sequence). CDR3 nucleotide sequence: TGTGCCAGCAGGAGGGACAGCTCCTTCTCCTACGAGCAGTACTTC. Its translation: CASRRDSSFSYEQYF.

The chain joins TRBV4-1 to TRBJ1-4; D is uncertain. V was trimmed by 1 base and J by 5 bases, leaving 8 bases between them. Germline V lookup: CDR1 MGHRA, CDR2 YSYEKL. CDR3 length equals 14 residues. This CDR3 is CASSQGTVNEKLFF. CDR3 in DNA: TGCGCCAGCAGCCAAGGGACGGTAAATGAAAAACTGTTTTTT.

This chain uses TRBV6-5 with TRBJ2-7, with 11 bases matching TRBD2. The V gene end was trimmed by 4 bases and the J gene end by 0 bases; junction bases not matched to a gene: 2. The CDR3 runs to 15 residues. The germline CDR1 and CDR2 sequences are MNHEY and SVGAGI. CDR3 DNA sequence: TGTGCCAGCAGTTCCGGACTAGCGGGCTCCTACGAGCAGTACTTC. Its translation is CASSSGLAGSYEQYF.

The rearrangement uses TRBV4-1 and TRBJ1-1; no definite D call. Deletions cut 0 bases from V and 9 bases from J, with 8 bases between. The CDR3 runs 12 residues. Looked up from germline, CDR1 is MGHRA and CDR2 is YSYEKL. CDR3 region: CASSQDGTKAFF. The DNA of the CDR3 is TGCGCCAGCAGCCAAGACGGAACGAAAGCTTTCTTT.

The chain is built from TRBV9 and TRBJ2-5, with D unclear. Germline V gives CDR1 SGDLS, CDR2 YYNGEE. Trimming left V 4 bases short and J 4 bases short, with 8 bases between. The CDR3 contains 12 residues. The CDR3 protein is CASSSYGETQYF. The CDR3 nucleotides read TGTGCCAGCAGCTCGTACGGAGAGACCCAGTACTTC.

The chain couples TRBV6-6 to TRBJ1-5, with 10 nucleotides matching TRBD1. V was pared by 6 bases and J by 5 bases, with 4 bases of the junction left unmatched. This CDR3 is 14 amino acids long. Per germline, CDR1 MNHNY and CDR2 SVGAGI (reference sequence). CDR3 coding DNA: TGTGCCAGCAGGGATGGACAGGGGGATCAGCCCCAGCATTTT. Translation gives CASRDGQGDQPQHF.

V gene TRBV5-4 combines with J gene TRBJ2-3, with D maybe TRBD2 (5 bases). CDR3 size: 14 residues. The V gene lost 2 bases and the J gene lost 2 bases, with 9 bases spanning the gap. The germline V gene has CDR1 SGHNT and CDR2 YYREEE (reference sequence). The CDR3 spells CASSFGGYTDTQYF. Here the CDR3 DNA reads TGTGCCAGCAGCTTCGGCGGGTACACAGATACGCAGTATTTT.

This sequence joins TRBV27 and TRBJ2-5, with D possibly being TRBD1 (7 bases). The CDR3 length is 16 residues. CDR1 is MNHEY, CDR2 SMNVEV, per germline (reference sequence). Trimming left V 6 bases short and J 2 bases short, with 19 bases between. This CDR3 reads CASSLGGTELQETQYF. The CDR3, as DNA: TGTGCCAGCAGCCTTGGGGGGACAGAGCTACAAGAGACCCAGTACTTC.

The CDR3 loop reads CASSVGDTTGGVNYGYTF. The CDR3 DNA reads as TGTGCCAGCAGCGTAGGAGATACGACAGGGGGCGTAAACTATGGCTACACCTTC. The gene calls are TRBV9 and TRBJ1-2, with 10 bases that match TRBD1. V shed 0 bases and J 2 bases; nucleotides not matched to a gene: 10. CDR3 length: 18 amino acids. The germline V gene has CDR1 SGDLS and CDR2 YYNGEE. Combining the CDR3 with reference TRBV9 and TRBJ1-2 gives the whole variable domain DSGVTQTPKHLITATGQRVTLRCSPRSGDLSVYWYQQSLDQGLQFLIQYYNGEERAKGNILERFSAQQFPDLHSELNLSSLELGDSALYFCASSVGDTTGGVNYGYTFGSGTRLTVV.

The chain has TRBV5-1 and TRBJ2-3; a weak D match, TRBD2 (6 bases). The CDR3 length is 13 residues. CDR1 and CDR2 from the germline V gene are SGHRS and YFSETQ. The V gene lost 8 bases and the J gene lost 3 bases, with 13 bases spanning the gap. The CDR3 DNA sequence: TGCGCCAGTAACGCGCTAGCGACAGATACGCAGTATTTT. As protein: CASNALATDTQYF.

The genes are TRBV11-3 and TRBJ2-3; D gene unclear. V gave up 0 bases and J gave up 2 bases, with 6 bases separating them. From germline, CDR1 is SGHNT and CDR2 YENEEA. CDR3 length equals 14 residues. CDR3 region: CASSLDGNTDTQYF. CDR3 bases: TGTGCCAGCAGCTTAGATGGTAACACAGATACGCAGTATTTT.